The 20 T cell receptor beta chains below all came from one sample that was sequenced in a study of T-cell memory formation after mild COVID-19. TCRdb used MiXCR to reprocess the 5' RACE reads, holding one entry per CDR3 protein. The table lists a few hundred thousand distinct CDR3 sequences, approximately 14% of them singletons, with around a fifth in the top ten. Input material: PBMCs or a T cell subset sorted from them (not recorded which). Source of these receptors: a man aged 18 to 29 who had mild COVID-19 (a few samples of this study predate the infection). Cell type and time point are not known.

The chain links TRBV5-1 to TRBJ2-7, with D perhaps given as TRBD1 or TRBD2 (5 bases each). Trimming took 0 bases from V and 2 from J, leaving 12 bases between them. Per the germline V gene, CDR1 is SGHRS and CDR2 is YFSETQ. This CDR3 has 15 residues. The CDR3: CASSLAGDLTYEQYF. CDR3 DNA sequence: TGCGCCAGCAGCTTGGCCGGGGACCTAACCTACGAGCAGTACTTC.

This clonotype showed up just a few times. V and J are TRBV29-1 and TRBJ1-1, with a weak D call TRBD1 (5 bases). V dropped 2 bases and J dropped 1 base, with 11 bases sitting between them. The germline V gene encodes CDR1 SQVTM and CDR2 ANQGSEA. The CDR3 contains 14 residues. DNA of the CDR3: TGCAGCGTTGAACCCAGGGTGGGGAACACTGAAGCTTTCTTT. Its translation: CSVEPRVGNTEAFF.

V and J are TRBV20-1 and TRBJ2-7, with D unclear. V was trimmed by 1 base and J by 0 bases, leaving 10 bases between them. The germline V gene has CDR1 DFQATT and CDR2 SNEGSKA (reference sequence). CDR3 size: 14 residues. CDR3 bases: TGCAGTGCTAGAGGTCAGGAGAGCTCCTACGAGCAGTACGTC. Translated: CSARGQESSYEQYV.

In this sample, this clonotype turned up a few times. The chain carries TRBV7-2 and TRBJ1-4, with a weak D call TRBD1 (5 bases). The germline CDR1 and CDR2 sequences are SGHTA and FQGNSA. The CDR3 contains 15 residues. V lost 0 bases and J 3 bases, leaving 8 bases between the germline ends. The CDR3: CASSLAGTANEKLFF. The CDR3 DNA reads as TGTGCCAGCAGCTTAGCCGGGACGGCTAATGAAAAACTGTTTTTT.

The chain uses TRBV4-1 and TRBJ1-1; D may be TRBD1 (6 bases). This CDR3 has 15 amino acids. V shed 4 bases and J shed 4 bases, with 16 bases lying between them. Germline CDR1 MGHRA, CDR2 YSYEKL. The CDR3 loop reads CASSPSQGAGTEAFF. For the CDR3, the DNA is TGCGCCAGCAGCCCTTCACAGGGAGCGGGCACTGAAGCTTTCTTT.

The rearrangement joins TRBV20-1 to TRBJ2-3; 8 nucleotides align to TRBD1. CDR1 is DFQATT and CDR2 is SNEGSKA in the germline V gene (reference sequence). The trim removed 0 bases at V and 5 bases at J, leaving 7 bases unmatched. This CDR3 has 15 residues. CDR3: CSARDPQGAGDTQYF. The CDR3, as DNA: TGCAGTGCTAGAGATCCCCAGGGGGCGGGAGATACGCAGTATTTT.

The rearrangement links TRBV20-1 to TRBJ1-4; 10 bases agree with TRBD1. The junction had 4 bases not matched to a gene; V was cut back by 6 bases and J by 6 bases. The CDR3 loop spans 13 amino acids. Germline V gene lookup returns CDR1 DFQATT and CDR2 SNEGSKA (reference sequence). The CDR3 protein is CSARQGADEKLFF. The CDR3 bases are TGCAGTGCGAGACAGGGGGCTGATGAAAAACTGTTTTTT.

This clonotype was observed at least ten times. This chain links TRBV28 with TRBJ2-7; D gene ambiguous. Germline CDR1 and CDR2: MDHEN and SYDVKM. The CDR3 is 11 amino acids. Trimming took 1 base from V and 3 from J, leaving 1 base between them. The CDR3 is CASSLYYEQYF. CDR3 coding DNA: TGTGCCAGCAGTTTATACTACGAGCAGTACTTC.

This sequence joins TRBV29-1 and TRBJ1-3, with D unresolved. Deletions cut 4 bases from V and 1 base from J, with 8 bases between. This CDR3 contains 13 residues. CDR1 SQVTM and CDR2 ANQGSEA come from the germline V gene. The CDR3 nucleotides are TGCAGCGTTGCGTCGGGGTCTGGAAACACCATATATTTT. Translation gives CSVASGSGNTIYF.

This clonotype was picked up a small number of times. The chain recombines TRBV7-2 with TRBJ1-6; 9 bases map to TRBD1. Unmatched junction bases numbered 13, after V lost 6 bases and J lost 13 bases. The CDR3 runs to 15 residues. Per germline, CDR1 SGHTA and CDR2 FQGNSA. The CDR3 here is CASSDRGQTGGPLHF. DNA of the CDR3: TGTGCCAGCAGTGATAGAGGGCAGACAGGGGGGCCCCTCCACTTT.

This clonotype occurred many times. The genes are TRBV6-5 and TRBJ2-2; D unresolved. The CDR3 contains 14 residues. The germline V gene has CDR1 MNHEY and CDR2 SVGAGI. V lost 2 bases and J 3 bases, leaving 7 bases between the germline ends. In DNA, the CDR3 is TGTGCCAGCAGTTACGAGTCGTACACCGGGGAGCTGTTTTTT. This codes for CASSYESYTGELFF.

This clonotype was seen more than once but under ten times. The CDR3 protein is CASPSTLAGLGREQYF. In DNA, the CDR3 is TGTGCCAGCCCCTCGACTCTAGCGGGGTTAGGCCGCGAGCAGTACTTC. V and J are TRBV6-1 and TRBJ2-7, with 9 positions matching TRBD2. Germline lookup yields CDR1 MNHNS and CDR2 SASEGT. This CDR3 comprises 16 residues. J lost 6 bases, V lost 8 bases, and 17 bases had no gene match.

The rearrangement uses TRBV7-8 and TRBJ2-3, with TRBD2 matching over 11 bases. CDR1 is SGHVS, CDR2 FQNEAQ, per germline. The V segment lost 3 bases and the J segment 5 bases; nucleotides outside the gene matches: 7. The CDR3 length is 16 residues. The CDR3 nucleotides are TGTGCCAGCAGCTTTAGCGGGGGGGCTTTAAAAGATACGCAGTATTTT. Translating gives CASSFSGGALKDTQYF.

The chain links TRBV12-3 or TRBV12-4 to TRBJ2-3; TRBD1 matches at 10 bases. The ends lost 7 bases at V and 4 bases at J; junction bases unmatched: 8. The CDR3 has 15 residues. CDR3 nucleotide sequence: TGTGCCAGCATGAGGGGACAGGGGTATTCAGATACGCAGTATTTT. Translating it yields CASMRGQGYSDTQYF.

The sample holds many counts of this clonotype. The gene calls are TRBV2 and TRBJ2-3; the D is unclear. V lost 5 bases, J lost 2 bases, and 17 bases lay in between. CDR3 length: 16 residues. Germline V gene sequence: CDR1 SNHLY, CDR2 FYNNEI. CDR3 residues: CASSSWSDKHTDTQYF. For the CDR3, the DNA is TGTGCCAGCAGTTCATGGTCCGACAAACACACAGATACGCAGTATTTT.

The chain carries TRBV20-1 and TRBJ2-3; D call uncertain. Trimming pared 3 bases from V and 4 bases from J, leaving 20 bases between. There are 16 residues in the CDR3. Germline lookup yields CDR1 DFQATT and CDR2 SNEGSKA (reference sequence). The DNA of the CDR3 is TGCAGTGCTAGCCCCCTGAGCATCCAGTCCCCAGATACGCAGTATTTT. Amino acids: CSASPLSIQSPDTQYF.

CDR3 residues: CATSRDGGEKLFF. The CDR3 DNA reads as TGTGCCACCAGCAGAGATGGGGGAGAAAAACTGTTTTTT. The V and J genes are TRBV15 and TRBJ1-4; possible D gene TRBD1, 5 bases. Germline loops: CDR1 LNHNV, CDR2 YYDKDF (reference sequence). This CDR3 is 13 amino acids long. V was cut by 0 bases and J by 8 bases, with 7 bases left in between.

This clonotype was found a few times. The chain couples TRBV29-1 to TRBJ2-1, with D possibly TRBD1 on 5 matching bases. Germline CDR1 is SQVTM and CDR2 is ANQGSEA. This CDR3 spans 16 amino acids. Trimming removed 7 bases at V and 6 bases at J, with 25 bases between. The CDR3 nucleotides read TGCAGCGCCCCGAGGTCCGGCAGCAGGGATGGCAATGAGCAGTTCTTC. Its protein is CSAPRSGSRDGNEQFF.

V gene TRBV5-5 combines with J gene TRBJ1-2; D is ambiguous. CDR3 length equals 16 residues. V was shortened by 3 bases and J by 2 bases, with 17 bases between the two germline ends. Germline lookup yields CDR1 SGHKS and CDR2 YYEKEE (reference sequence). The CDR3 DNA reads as TGTGCCAGCAGCTCTCCTCTTCATGGAGCGAACTATGGCTACACCTTC. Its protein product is CASSSPLHGANYGYTF.

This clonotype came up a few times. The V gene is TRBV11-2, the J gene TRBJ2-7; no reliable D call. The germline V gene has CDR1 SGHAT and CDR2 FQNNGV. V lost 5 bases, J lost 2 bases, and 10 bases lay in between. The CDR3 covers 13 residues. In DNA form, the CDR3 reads TGTGCCAGCAGCACCAAAAGACCCTACGAGCAGTACTTC. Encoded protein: CASSTKRPYEQYF.